The 19 T cell receptor beta chains presented below share a single source sample, sequenced in a study of T cell responses to AZD1222 COVID-19 vaccine. The table came from immunoSEQ multiplex PCR; TCRdb's copy has only in-frame clones and leaves some out. The sample holds nearly 90,000 clones, around 88% seen once. Here the sequenced sample was peripheral blood, taken on day 0 of MenACWY control vaccination. The receptors stem from an adult in good health.

With regard to this clone: The junction departs from germline at one end; a sequencing error may be responsible. The rearrangement uses TRBV15 and TRBJ1-4, with D possibly TRBD1 on 5 matching bases. CDR1 and CDR2 (germline): LNHNV, YYDKDF (reference sequence). The CDR3 is 14 amino acids. CDR3 nucleotide sequence: TGTGCCACCACCAGAGCAGGGTTGAAGGAAAAACTGTTTTTT. Its protein is CATTRAGLKEKLFF.

This chain connects TRBV14 to TRBJ1-2; no clear D. V lost 0 bases, J lost 8 bases, and 7 bases lay in between. The length of the CDR3 is 12 residues. Germline CDR1 SGHDN, CDR2 FVKESK. CDR3 sequence reads: CASSQETLGYTF. The CDR3 DNA follows: TGTGCCAGCAGCCAAGAGACCCTCGGCTACACCTTC.

With regard to this clone: Other DNA sequences in the same sample also yield this CDR3. This chain uses TRBV2 with TRBJ2-7; D is uncertain. The CDR3 covers 11 residues. CDR1 is SNHLY, CDR2 FYNNEI, per germline. V lost 6 bases to trimming and J lost 0 bases, with 3 bases between them. The CDR3 DNA reads as TGTGCCAGCAGCCTCTCCTACGAGCAGTACTTC. Its protein product is CASSLSYEQYF.

CDR3 sequence (DNA): TGTGCCAGCAGCTTCGGAGGGAATCTTGCCCTATCCCTAGAGAGTGGCTACACCTTC. This codes for CASSFGGNLALSLESGYTF. V gene TRBV7-2 combines with J gene TRBJ1-2; D remains ambiguous. This CDR3 is built from 19 residues. The germline V and J ends were trimmed by 3 bases and 7 bases, with 30 bases remaining between them. CDR1 and CDR2 from the germline V gene are SGHTA and FQGNSA.

This chain connects TRBV28 to TRBJ2-1; the match to TRBD1 covers 7 bases. CDR3 length: 16 amino acids. With 5 bases clipped from V and 7 bases from J, the junction kept 14 bases outside the gene matches. CDR1 is MDHEN and CDR2 is SYDVKM in the germline V gene. CDR3 bases: TGTGCCAGCAGTGGACAGGTTGGCTTTCTGAGGAATGAGCAGTTCTTC. Amino acids: CASSGQVGFLRNEQFF.

The chain carries TRBV19 and TRBJ1-3, with 7 bases that match TRBD1. Germline V gene sequence: CDR1 LNHDA, CDR2 SQIVND (reference sequence). The V segment lost 5 bases and the J segment 0 bases; nucleotides outside the gene matches: 4. The CDR3 contains 15 residues. CDR3 nucleotide sequence: TGTGCCAGTAGTGACAGGGCCTCCTCTGGAAACACCATATATTTT. Encoded protein: CASSDRASSGNTIYF.

The chain uses TRBV10-3 and TRBJ1-2, with D unclear. Germline V gene data show CDR1 as ENHRY and CDR2 as SYGVKD. V gave up 4 bases and J gave up 4 bases, with 13 bases separating them. This CDR3 spans 14 amino acids. The CDR3 sequence: CAISVSLDSYGYTF. In DNA form, the CDR3 reads TGTGCCATCAGTGTATCCCTGGATAGCTATGGCTACACCTTC.

V is TRBV18 and J is TRBJ1-1; maybe TRBD1 (5 bases). Trimming stripped 3 bases from V and 4 bases from J, with 18 bases between. CDR1 and CDR2 (germline): KGHSH, LQKENI. This CDR3 is built from 16 residues. CDR3 in DNA: TGTGCCAGCTCACCCGCGGGGGTGGGTGGGGGCACTGAAGCTTTCTTT. It specifies CASSPAGVGGGTEAFF.

The J gene is TRBJ2-6, the V gene TRBV3-1 (or the pseudogene TRBV3-2), with D perhaps TRBD1 (6 bases). Deletions cut 0 bases from V and 0 bases from J, with 12 bases between. There are 18 residues in the CDR3. Germline V gene sequence: CDR1 LGHDT, CDR2 YNNKEL (reference sequence). The CDR3 DNA sequence: TGTGCCAGCAGCCAAGATTGGGGACAAATCTCTGGGGCCAACGTCCTGACTTTC. Its protein product is CASSQDWGQISGANVLTF.

The rearrangement links TRBV7-9 to TRBJ1-5; possible D gene TRBD1, 5 bases. With 4 bases removed from V and 7 bases from J, the gap between germline ends came to 8 bases. Germline V lookup: CDR1 SEHNR, CDR2 FQNEAQ (reference sequence). This CDR3 contains 12 residues. The CDR3 protein is CASSWGEQPQHF. The CDR3 DNA follows: TGTGCCAGCAGCTGGGGGGAACAGCCCCAGCATTTT.

Turning to this clone: Other nucleotide sequences in the sample specify the same CDR3. The CDR3 region has the DNA TGTGCCAGCAGTTTAGCCTCCGGAAACACCATATATTTT. The encoded protein is CASSLASGNTIYF. V usage is TRBV12-3 or TRBV12-4 and J usage is TRBJ1-3; no clear D gene. Trimming took 0 bases from V and 4 from J, leaving 4 bases between them. The CDR3 sequence is 13 residues long.

The rearrangement links TRBV7-9 to TRBJ1-1; tentative D call: TRBD1 (5 bases). The CDR3 has 13 residues. The V gene lost 5 bases and the J gene lost 3 bases, with 10 bases spanning the gap. CDR1 SEHNR and CDR2 FQNEAQ come from the germline V gene (reference sequence). The CDR3 DNA reads as TGTGCCAGCAGCCTTCTGGGGGACACTGAAGCTTTCTTT. This sequence encodes CASSLLGDTEAFF.

The chain combines TRBV19 with TRBJ2-6; TRBD1 or TRBD2 may be the D gene (5 bases each). The CDR3 spans 17 residues. V lost 5 bases, J lost 0 bases, and 14 bases lay in between. Germline V gene sequence: CDR1 LNHDA, CDR2 SQIVND (reference sequence). CDR3 amino acids: CASSPGPTFSGANVLTF. The DNA of the CDR3 is TGTGCCAGTAGTCCGGGACCAACTTTCTCTGGGGCCAACGTCCTGACTTTC.

This clone came up once. The rearrangement uses TRBV19 and TRBJ1-1, with D maybe TRBD1 (6 bases). The CDR3 extends over 13 amino acids. Germline V gene sequence: CDR1 LNHDA, CDR2 SQIVND (reference sequence). Trimming removed 5 bases at V and 1 base at J, with 8 bases between. CDR3 coding DNA: TGTGCCAGTAGTGTGGACAGGAACACTGAAGCTTTCTTT. Its translation: CASSVDRNTEAFF.

The DNA of the CDR3 is TGTGCCATCAGTGAGTCGATCGGGACAGCTTACTCTGGAAACACCATATATTTT. Its translation is CAISESIGTAYSGNTIYF. The chain combines TRBV10-3 with TRBJ1-3, with 7 bases fitting TRBD1. V lost 0 bases to trimming and J lost 0 bases; unmatched junction nucleotides: 8. CDR1 is ENHRY, CDR2 SYGVKD, per germline. The CDR3 is 18 amino acids.

The V and J genes are TRBV30 and TRBJ2-2, with D possibly TRBD2 on 5 matching bases. CDR3 length: 15 residues. Germline lookup yields CDR1 GTSNPN and CDR2 SVGIG (reference sequence). The V and J ends lost 0 bases and 4 bases respectively, with 12 bases between them. CDR3 region: CAWSVTGSSTGELFF. The DNA of the CDR3 is TGTGCCTGGAGTGTAACGGGGAGCAGCACCGGGGAGCTGTTTTTT.

The chain joins TRBV6-5 to TRBJ1-6, with D hard to call. This CDR3 has 14 residues. Germline CDR1 MNHEY, CDR2 SVGAGI. Deletions cut 7 bases from V and 3 bases from J, with 10 bases between. The CDR3 sequence: CASTAQFYNSPLHF. CDR3 nucleotides: TGTGCCAGCACCGCACAGTTCTATAATTCACCCCTCCACTTT.

V usage is TRBV5-1 and J usage is TRBJ1-1; perhaps TRBD1 as D (6 bases). This CDR3 comprises 14 residues. Trimming left V 1 base short and J 3 bases short, with 10 bases between. The germline gives CDR1 SGHRS, CDR2 YFSETQ. The CDR3 bases are TGCGCCAGCAGCTTGCGGGGGGCTTACACTGAAGCTTTCTTT. Encoded protein: CASSLRGAYTEAFF. Full variable domain (remainder filled in from reference TRBV5-1 and TRBJ1-1): KAGVTQTPRYLIKTRGQQVTLSCSPISGHRSVSWYQQTPGQGLQFLFEYFSETQRNKGNFPGRFSGRQFSNSRSEMNVSTLELGDSALYLCASSLRGAYTEAFFGQGTRLTVV.

The chain couples TRBV14 to TRBJ2-3, with D possibly matching TRBD2 (6 bases). V lost 1 base to trimming and J lost 1 base, with 9 bases between them. The CDR3 runs to 15 residues. Germline V gene sequence: CDR1 SGHDN, CDR2 FVKESK. The CDR3 coding sequence is TGTGCCAGCAGCCAAGGGGGGGTCCGCACAGATACGCAGTATTTT. It yields the protein CASSQGGVRTDTQYF.